The 25 T cell receptor beta chains below were found in one sample sequenced in a study of CD8+ T cells in alopecia areata. Investigators isolated RNA and reverse transcribed it into cDNA to act as the sequencing template. Clones were read by immunoSEQ multiplex PCR, and TCRdb kept only the in-frame ones, dropping some. Of about 200,000 clones in the sample, roughly 50% were seen once. Treatment noted: oral pan-JAK inhibitor, 5-10 mg twice daily. Sequenced material: CD4+ T cells sorted from blood, taken at week 24, from a patient treated with tofacitinib. The receptors originated from a human donor with alopecia areata.

The rearrangement uses TRBV7-2 and TRBJ2-7; possible D gene TRBD1, 6 bases. Germline V CDR1 and CDR2: SGHTA, FQGNSA. The CDR3 sequence is 13 residues long. V was shortened by 3 bases and J by 3 bases, with 9 bases between the two germline ends. Written as DNA, the CDR3 is TGTGCCAGCAGCTTGCACAGGGACTACGAGCAGTACTTC. This sequence encodes CASSLHRDYEQYF.

This rearrangement joins TRBV7-2 to TRBJ2-5, with a tentative D call TRBD2 (7 bases). CDR3 size: 14 residues. The ends were cut back, 5 bases at V and 1 base at J, with 11 bases in the middle. Germline values: CDR1 SGHTA, CDR2 FQGNSA. DNA for the CDR3: TGTGCCAGCAGCGAAAGGGGGGGCCAAGAGACCCAGTACTTC. Translating it yields CASSERGGQETQYF.

This clone turned up a few times. The CDR3 nucleotides are TGTGCCAGCAGTGAATCTGGGGGGGGCCGTGGCTACACCTTC. Translated: CASSESGGGRGYTF. The rearrangement uses TRBV25-1 and TRBJ1-2; weak D call: TRBD1 (6 bases). The CDR3 is made up of 14 amino acids. Trimming cost V 1 base and J 7 bases, with 13 bases left between them. Germline values: CDR1 MGHDK, CDR2 SYGVNS.

The chain links TRBV11-1 to TRBJ1-2, with TRBD1 as a possible D gene (5 bases). Trimming left V 5 bases short and J 2 bases short, with 15 bases between. This CDR3 is 15 amino acids long. Germline V gene lookup returns CDR1 SGHAT and CDR2 FQDESV (reference sequence). The CDR3 coding sequence is TGTGCCAGCAGCCCCGCCGGGGGACTGAACTATGGCTACACCTTC. This translates into CASSPAGGLNYGYTF. Variable domain in full (rest from reference TRBV11-1 and TRBJ1-2): EAEVAQSPRYKITEKSQAVAFWCDPISGHATLYWYRQILGQGPELLVQFQDESVVDDSQLPKDRFSAERLKGVDSTLKIQPAELGDSAMYLCASSPAGGLNYGYTFGSGTRLTVV.

The chain combines TRBV5-1 with TRBJ2-7; D gene unclear. CDR1 SGHRS and CDR2 YFSETQ come from the germline V gene. Trimming removed 3 bases from V and 0 bases from J, with 7 bases in between. The length of the CDR3 is 13 residues. CDR3 amino acids: CASSSSDSYEQYF. CDR3 in DNA: TGCGCCAGCAGCTCTTCTGACTCCTACGAGCAGTACTTC.

CDR3 in amino acids: CASSEERKYDTQYF. The CDR3 nucleotides read TGTGCCAGCAGTGAGGAGAGGAAATATGATACGCAGTATTTT. V gene TRBV6-5 combines with J gene TRBJ2-3; D not certain. Per germline, CDR1 MNHEY and CDR2 SVGAGI. This CDR3 has 14 residues. Trimming shortened V by 5 bases and J by 6 bases, and 15 bases separated the two germline ends.

The chain links TRBV5-1 to TRBJ2-6; possibly TRBD2 for D (6 bases). This CDR3 spans 17 amino acids. CDR1 is SGHRS and CDR2 is YFSETQ in the germline V gene. V dropped 0 bases and J dropped 2 bases, with 12 bases sitting between them. The DNA of the CDR3 is TGCGCCAGCAGCTTGGAGGGGAGGAGGGCTGGGGCCAACGTCCTGACTTTC. Its translation: CASSLEGRRAGANVLTF.

The chain links TRBV7-2 to TRBJ1-1; D is uncertain. Trimming shortened V by 5 bases and J by 1 base, and 5 bases separated the two germline ends. The CDR3 is 12 amino acids. Germline assignment: CDR1 SGHTA and CDR2 FQGNSA. The CDR3 coding sequence is TGTGCCAGCAGCGACACGAACACTGAAGCTTTCTTT. This encodes CASSDTNTEAFF.

This chain connects TRBV5-6 to TRBJ1-2, with 9 bases that match TRBD1. The CDR3 runs 15 residues. J lost 5 bases, V lost 2 bases, and 7 bases had no gene match. Germline loops: CDR1 SGHDT, CDR2 YYEEEE. The CDR3 protein is CASSFRDRVMYGYTF. The CDR3 region has the DNA TGTGCCAGCAGCTTCCGGGACAGGGTTATGTATGGCTACACCTTC. Full variable domain (remainder filled in from reference TRBV5-6 and TRBJ1-2): DAGVTQSPTHLIKTRGQQVTLRCSPKSGHDTVSWYQQALGQGPQFIFQYYEEEERQRGNFPDRFSGHQFPNYSSELNVNALLLGDSALYLCASSFRDRVMYGYTFGSGTRLTVV.

This chain connects TRBV5-4 to TRBJ2-5; 7 bases fit TRBD2. The CDR3 is 16 residues long. The junction had 11 bases not matched to a gene; V was cut back by 4 bases and J by 2 bases. Germline CDR1 SGHNT, CDR2 YYREEE (reference sequence). DNA of the CDR3: TGTGCCAGCAGCCTAGGACTAGTGGTCGGACAAGAGACCCAGTACTTC. This sequence encodes CASSLGLVVGQETQYF.

The rearrangement links TRBV5-1 to TRBJ2-7; 8 nucleotides align to TRBD1. Germline assignment: CDR1 SGHRS and CDR2 YFSETQ. V trimming: 2 bases; J trimming: 5 bases; junction bases outside the gene matches: 6. The CDR3 is made up of 14 amino acids. DNA for the CDR3: TGCGCCAGCAGCTTAAGGCAGGGGGCGGACGAGCAGTACTTC. Residues: CASSLRQGADEQYF.

This clone was observed a handful of times. The V and J genes are TRBV14 and TRBJ2-7, with TRBD1 matching over 8 bases. Germline values: CDR1 SGHDN, CDR2 FVKESK. The length of the CDR3 is 14 residues. Unmatched junction bases numbered 5, after V lost 5 bases and J lost 2 bases. CDR3 DNA sequence: TGTGCCAGCAGCGTTGACAGGGGTCCCTACGAGCAGTACTTC. Its translation is CASSVDRGPYEQYF.

This chain joins TRBV2 and TRBJ1-5; 9 bases fit TRBD1. CDR3 length: 16 amino acids. The V gene end was trimmed by 7 bases and the J gene end by 7 bases; junction bases not matched to a gene: 14. Germline lookup yields CDR1 SNHLY and CDR2 FYNNEI. The CDR3 region is CASTLRIRQGEQPQHF. For the CDR3, the DNA is TGTGCCAGCACCCTAAGGATCAGACAGGGGGAGCAGCCCCAGCATTTT.

This clone was counted many times. This chain links TRBV2 with TRBJ1-2; TRBD1 agrees at 8 bases. From germline, CDR1 is SNHLY and CDR2 FYNNEI. V lost 4 bases and J lost 1; bases outside the gene matches: 5. The CDR3 is 15 amino acids. CDR3 sequence: CASSADTGGNYGYTF. In nucleotides, the CDR3 is TGTGCCAGCAGTGCCGACACAGGGGGTAACTATGGCTACACCTTC.

The CDR3 loop is CASSLGFQDEQFF. The CDR3 region has the DNA TGTGCCAGCAGCTTAGGTTTCCAAGATGAGCAGTTCTTC. V is TRBV7-2 and J is TRBJ2-1, with D uncertain. The CDR3 extends over 13 amino acids. Germline values: CDR1 SGHTA, CDR2 FQGNSA. V lost 1 base and J lost 8, with 9 bases in between.

For the CDR3, the DNA is TGTGCCAGCAGTGACGGGGGGTATCTTGAGACCCAGTACTTC. Translation: CASSDGGYLETQYF. The chain joins TRBV2 to TRBJ2-5, with 7 bases lining up with TRBD2. This CDR3 is built from 14 residues. With 3 bases clipped from V and 5 bases from J, the junction kept 6 bases outside the gene matches. Germline V gene data show CDR1 as SNHLY and CDR2 as FYNNEI. Full variable domain (rest looked up from reference TRBV2 and TRBJ2-5): EPEVTQTPSHQVTQMGQEVILRCVPISNHLYFYWYRQILGQKVEFLVSFYNNEISEKSEIFDDQFSVERPDGSNFTLKIRSTKLEDSAMYFCASSDGGYLETQYFGPGTRLLVL.

This clone was seen once. The chain joins TRBV23-1 to TRBJ2-5, with TRBD1 as a possible D gene (5 bases). TRBV23-1 is recorded as an ORF, its role being uncertain. CDR3 length: 15 amino acids. V was clipped by 6 bases and J by 5 bases, with 19 bases between them. This CDR3 reads CASRIRVRVRETQYF. CDR3 DNA sequence: TGCGCCAGCAGGATTCGTGTCAGGGTCCGGGAGACCCAGTACTTC.

This chain joins TRBV9 and TRBJ2-3; 8 bases map to TRBD2. Trimming took 3 bases from V and 2 from J; bases not matched to a gene: 5. The CDR3 length is 15 residues. Germline CDR1 reads SGDLS; CDR2 reads YYNGEE. The CDR3 bases are TGTGCCAGCAGCGGGACTAGCCCCTACACAGATACGCAGTATTTT. It encodes CASSGTSPYTDTQYF.

This clone was detected a few times. V gene TRBV10-3 combines with J gene TRBJ2-7, with a possible D match to TRBD1 (5 bases). Trimming took 4 bases from V and 1 from J, leaving 5 bases between them. Germline CDR1 reads ENHRY; CDR2 reads SYGVKD. The CDR3 runs to 12 residues. Here the CDR3 DNA reads TGTGCCATCAGTGGACAGTCCTACGAGCAGTACTTC. It codes for CAISGQSYEQYF.

The genes are TRBV5-1 and TRBJ2-5, with D possibly being TRBD1 (6 bases). The V gene's germline CDR1 is SGHRS and CDR2 YFSETQ. V lost 4 bases to trimming and J lost 2 bases, with 9 bases between them. This CDR3 has 13 amino acids. CDR3 bases: TGCGCCAGCAGCAGGGACATTCAAGAGACCCAGTACTTC. This codes for CASSRDIQETQYF.

J is TRBJ2-3 and V is TRBV15; D not resolved. V gave up 2 bases and J gave up 0 bases, with 12 bases separating them. Germline V gene sequence: CDR1 LNHNV, CDR2 YYDKDF (reference sequence). The CDR3 totals 16 residues. The CDR3 loop is CATSRSIAASTDTQYF. In nucleotides, the CDR3 is TGTGCCACCAGCAGATCTATAGCTGCTAGCACAGATACGCAGTATTTT.

This chain joins TRBV28 and TRBJ2-7; D is perhaps TRBD2 (5 bases). CDR1 and CDR2 (germline): MDHEN, SYDVKM. Trimming cost V 6 bases and J 6 bases, with 18 bases left between them. The CDR3 extends over 14 amino acids. The chain's CDR3 is CASSLSGTLAEQYF. The CDR3 DNA reads as TGTGCCAGCAGCCTCTCGGGAACATTGGCCGAGCAGTACTTC.

The chain links TRBV2 to TRBJ1-2, with D possibly being TRBD1 (6 bases). In germline, CDR1 is SNHLY, CDR2 FYNNEI. The CDR3 covers 16 residues. Trimming cost V 3 bases and J 4 bases, with 18 bases left between them. CDR3 sequence: CASSDHGVGGIYGYTF. CDR3 coding DNA: TGTGCCAGCAGTGACCACGGCGTAGGGGGTATCTATGGCTACACCTTC.

The rearrangement uses TRBV7-3 and TRBJ2-7, with 7 bases identical to TRBD1. Germline lookup yields CDR1 SGHTA and CDR2 FQGTGA. The V gene end was trimmed by 5 bases and the J gene end by 3 bases; junction bases not matched to a gene: 4. This CDR3 has 13 amino acids. Written as DNA, the CDR3 is TGTGCCAGCAGCGTTGGGACAGACTACGAGCAGTACTTC. Translation gives CASSVGTDYEQYF.

V gene TRBV19 combines with J gene TRBJ2-7, with 8 bases that match TRBD1. The germline CDR1 and CDR2 sequences are LNHDA and SQIVND (reference sequence). With V trimmed by 5 bases and J by 7 bases, 7 bases remained unmatched. The CDR3 runs to 13 residues. The CDR3 is CASSSGQVQEQYF. The CDR3 DNA is TGTGCCAGTAGTTCGGGACAGGTTCAGGAGCAGTACTTC.